The rows below give T cell receptor beta chains drawn from one sample of a study of beta chain features in type 1 diabetes. Repertoires were generated with immunoSEQ multiplex PCR, while TCRdb's copy carries only in-frame clones and drops some. This sample yields about 640,000 clones, of which around an eighth are seen a single time; 0.09% to 0.15% belongs to the top ten. What was sequenced was naive CD4+ T cells from blood. These receptors were collected from a young man with type 1 diabetes. The CDR3 runs from the conserved cysteine through the conserved F or W. The D gene is left open where the match is weak. The size of a clone is reported for some rows only, either as once, few or many, or as a class for expanded clones.

clone_size	d_call	v_call	j_call	cdr3_aa	cdr3_nt
few	NA	TRBV10-3	TRBJ1-2	CASRGTTSDYGYTF	TGTGCCAGCCGGGGAACCACGAGCGACTATGGCTACACCTTC
NA	NA	TRBV20-1	TRBJ2-3	CSADVADTQYF	TGCAGTGCTGATGTGGCAGATACGCAGTATTTT
few	NA	TRBV29-1	TRBJ1-2	CSVALVEGSTDYGYTF	TGCAGCGTTGCCCTGGTGGAGGGGTCCACCGACTATGGCTACACCTTC
NA	NA	TRBV5-1	TRBJ2-5	CASSLGSYRAETQYF	TGCGCCAGCAGCTTGGGATCATATCGAGCAGAGACCCAGTACTTC
few	TRBD1	TRBV7-2	TRBJ2-7	CASSSGTVTYEQYF	TGTGCCAGCAGCTCCGGGACAGTTACCTACGAGCAGTACTTC
NA	NA	TRBV11-2	TRBJ2-7	CASSLGAGLPYEQYF	TGTGCCAGCAGCTTGGGGGCAGGCCTACCCTACGAGCAGTACTTC
few	NA	TRBV19	TRBJ2-7	CASRSDGYEQYF	TGTGCCAGTAGATCGGACGGCTACGAGCAGTACTTC
few	TRBD1	TRBV7-2	TRBJ1-2	CASRRQGSNYGYTF	TGTGCCAGCAGGAGACAGGGCTCTAACTATGGCTACACCTTC
NA	NA	TRBV9	TRBJ2-2	CASSVHGPNTGELFF	TGTGCCAGCAGCGTACACGGGCCGAACACCGGGGAGCTGTTTTTT
few	NA	TRBV11-2	TRBJ2-5	CASSLPPGVGQETQYF	TGTGCCAGCAGCTTACCGCCGGGGGTGGGCCAAGAGACCCAGTACTTC
once	TRBD2	TRBV30	TRBJ2-3	CAWSGDGTSRDTQYF	TGTGCCTGGAGTGGAGACGGGACTAGCAGGGATACGCAATATTTT
few	NA	TRBV28	TRBJ2-7	CASSLDGDEQYF	TGTGCCAGCAGTTTGGACGGTGACGAGCAGTACTTC
once	TRBD1	TRBV6-6	TRBJ2-3	CASSYHGQGEADTQYF	TGTGCCAGCAGTTACCATGGACAGGGGGAGGCAGATACGCAGTATTTT
NA	TRBD1	TRBV6-7	TRBJ2-7	CASSYSFKGQEYEQYF	TGTGCCAGCAGTTACTCCTTTAAAGGACAGGAGTACGAGCAGTACTTC
few	NA	TRBV10-3	TRBJ1-5	CAISESISAGSQPQHF	TGTGCCATCAGTGAGTCTATATCAGCGGGGAGTCAGCCCCAGCATTTT
few	TRBD2	TRBV28	TRBJ2-2	CASSLWTSGGRIGELFF	TGTGCCAGCAGTTTATGGACTAGCGGGGGAAGGATCGGGGAGCTGTTTTTT
few	NA	TRBV6-1	TRBJ2-5	CASSVPGQETQYF	TGTGCCAGCAGTGTACCCGGGCAAGAGACCCAGTACTTC
NA	NA	TRBV7-9	TRBJ1-4	CASSFGRARNEKLFF	TGTGCCAGCAGCTTTGGCAGGGCCCGTAATGAAAAACTGTTTTTT
few	NA	TRBV2	TRBJ2-2	CASSVLQTTGELFF	TGTGCCAGCAGTGTCCTACAGACCACCGGGGAGCTGTTTTTT
few	TRBD2	TRBV7-2	TRBJ2-7	CASSHVQRGGYEQYF	TGTGCCAGCAGCCACGTCCAGCGGGGGGGCTACGAGCAGTACTTC
NA	TRBD2	TRBV18	TRBJ2-2	CASSPPDSGGTGELFF	TGTGCCAGCTCACCACCCGACAGCGGGGGAACCGGGGAGCTGTTTTTT
few	TRBD2	TRBV9	TRBJ2-2	CASSVGTSGGTTGELFF	TGTGCCAGCAGCGTAGGGACTAGCGGGGGGACGACCGGGGAGCTGTTTTTT
NA	NA	TRBV6-6	TRBJ2-3	CASTQGTDTQYF	TGTGCCAGCACCCAGGGCACAGATACGCAGTATTTT
few	NA	TRBV30	TRBJ1-4	CAWSDQGSRQFNEKLFF	TGTGCCTGGAGTGACCAAGGATCCAGACAGTTTAATGAAAAACTGTTTTTT
NA	NA	TRBV6-5	TRBJ2-7	CASSYRNYEQYF	TGTGCCAGCAGTTATCGGAACTACGAGCAGTACTTC
NA	TRBD2	TRBV7-2	TRBJ2-5	CASSLGTSGGQETQYF	TGTGCCAGCAGCTTAGGGACTAGCGGGGGACAAGAGACCCAGTACTTC
few	TRBD1	TRBV29-1	TRBJ2-7	CSVEKQGAGEQYF	TGCAGCGTTGAAAAACAGGGGGCGGGCGAGCAGTACTTC
NA	NA	TRBV9	TRBJ1-5	CASSVDAAYRPQHF	TGTGCCAGCAGCGTAGATGCGGCGTACAGACCCCAGCATTTT
NA	NA	TRBV6-5	TRBJ1-2	CASSYSGSGERGYTF	TGTGCCAGCAGTTACTCGGGCAGTGGGGAGAGGGGCTACACCTTC